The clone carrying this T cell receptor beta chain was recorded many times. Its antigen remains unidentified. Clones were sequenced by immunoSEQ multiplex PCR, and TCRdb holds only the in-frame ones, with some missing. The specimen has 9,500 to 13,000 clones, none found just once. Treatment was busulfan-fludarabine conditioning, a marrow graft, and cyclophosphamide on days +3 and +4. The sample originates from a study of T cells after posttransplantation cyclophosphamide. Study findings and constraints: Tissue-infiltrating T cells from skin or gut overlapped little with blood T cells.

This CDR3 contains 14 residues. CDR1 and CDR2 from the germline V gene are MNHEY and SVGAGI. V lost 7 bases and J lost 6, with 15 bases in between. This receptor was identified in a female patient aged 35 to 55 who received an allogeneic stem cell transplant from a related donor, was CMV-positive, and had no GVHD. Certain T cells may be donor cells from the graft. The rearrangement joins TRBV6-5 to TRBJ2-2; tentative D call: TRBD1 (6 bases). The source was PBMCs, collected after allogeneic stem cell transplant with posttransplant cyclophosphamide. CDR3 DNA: TGTGCCAGCACTACTTCACAGGGTTCCGGGGAGCTGTTTTTT. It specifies CASTTSQGSGELFF.